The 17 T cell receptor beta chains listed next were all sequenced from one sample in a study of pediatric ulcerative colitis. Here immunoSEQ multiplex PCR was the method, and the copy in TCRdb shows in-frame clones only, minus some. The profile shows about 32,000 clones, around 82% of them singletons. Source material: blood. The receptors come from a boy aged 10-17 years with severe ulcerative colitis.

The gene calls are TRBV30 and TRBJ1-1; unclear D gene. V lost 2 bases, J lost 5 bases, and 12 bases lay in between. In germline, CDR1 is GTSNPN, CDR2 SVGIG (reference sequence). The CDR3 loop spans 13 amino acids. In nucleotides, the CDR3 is TGTGCCTGGAGTCTAACCCGTGGGACTGAAGCTTTCTTT. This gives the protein CAWSLTRGTEAFF. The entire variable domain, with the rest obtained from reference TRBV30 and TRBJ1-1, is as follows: SQTIHQWPATLVQPVGSPLSLECTVEGTSNPNLYWYRQAAGRGLQLLFYSVGIGQISSEVPQNLSASRPQDRQFILSSKKLLLSDSGFYLCAWSLTRGTEAFFGQGTRLTVV.

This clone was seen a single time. CDR3 residues: CASSLEPSSRTYEQYF. The CDR3 DNA reads TGCGCCAGCAGCTTGGAACCCTCCTCCCGGACCTACGAGCAGTACTTC. The V and J genes are TRBV5-1 and TRBJ2-7, with no clear D. The CDR3 consists of 16 residues. V was pared by 0 bases and J by 2 bases, with 15 bases between. The germline CDR1 and CDR2 sequences are SGHRS and YFSETQ.

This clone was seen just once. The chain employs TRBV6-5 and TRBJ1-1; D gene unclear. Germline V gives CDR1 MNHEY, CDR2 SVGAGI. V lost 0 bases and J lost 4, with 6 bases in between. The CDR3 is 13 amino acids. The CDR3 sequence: CASSYSTATEAFF. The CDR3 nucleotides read TGTGCCAGCAGTTACTCGACGGCCACTGAAGCTTTCTTT.

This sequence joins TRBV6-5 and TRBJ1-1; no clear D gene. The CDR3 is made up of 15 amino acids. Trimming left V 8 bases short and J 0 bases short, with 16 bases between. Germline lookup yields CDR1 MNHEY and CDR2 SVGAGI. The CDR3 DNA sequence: TGTGCCAGCTTAGGGCAGACCCTTCTGAACACTGAAGCTTTCTTT. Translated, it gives CASLGQTLLNTEAFF.

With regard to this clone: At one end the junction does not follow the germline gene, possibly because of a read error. CDR3 nucleotides: TGTGCCAGCAGTTACTCGAAAGGATCGCAGATTGTGAACTTC. Translated: CASSYSKGSQIVNF. The chain links TRBV6-6 to TRBJ2-7; D gene ambiguous. The V gene's germline CDR1 is MNHNY and CDR2 SVGAGI (reference sequence). CDR3 length: 14 amino acids.

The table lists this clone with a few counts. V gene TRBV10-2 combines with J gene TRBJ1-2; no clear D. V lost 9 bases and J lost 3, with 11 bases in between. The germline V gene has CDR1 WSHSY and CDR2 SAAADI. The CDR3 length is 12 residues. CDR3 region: CASGWTDYGYTF. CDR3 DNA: TGCGCCAGTGGGTGGACGGACTATGGCTACACCTTC.

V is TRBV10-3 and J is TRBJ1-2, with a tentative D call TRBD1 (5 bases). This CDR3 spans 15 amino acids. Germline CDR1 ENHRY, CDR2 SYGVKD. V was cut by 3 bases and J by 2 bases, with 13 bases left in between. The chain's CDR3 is CAISDGWEGNYGYTF. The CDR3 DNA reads TGTGCCATCAGTGACGGCTGGGAGGGGAACTATGGCTACACCTTC.

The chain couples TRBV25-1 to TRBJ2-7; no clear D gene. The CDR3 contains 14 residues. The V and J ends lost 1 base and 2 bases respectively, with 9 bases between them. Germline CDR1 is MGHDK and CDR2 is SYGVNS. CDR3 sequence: CASSESTKTYEQYF. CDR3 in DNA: TGTGCCAGCAGTGAATCCACTAAAACCTACGAGCAGTACTTC.

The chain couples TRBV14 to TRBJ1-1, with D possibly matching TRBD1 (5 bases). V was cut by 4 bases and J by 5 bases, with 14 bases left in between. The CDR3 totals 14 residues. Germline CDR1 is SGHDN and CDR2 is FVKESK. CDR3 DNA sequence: TGTGCCAGCAGCCTTGGGCAGGGCAATACTGAAGCTTTCTTT. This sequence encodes CASSLGQGNTEAFF.

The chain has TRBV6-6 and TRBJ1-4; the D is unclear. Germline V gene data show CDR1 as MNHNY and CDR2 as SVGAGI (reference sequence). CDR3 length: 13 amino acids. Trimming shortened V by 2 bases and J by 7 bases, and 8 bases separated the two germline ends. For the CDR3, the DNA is TGTGCCAGCAGTTACCCGCGGGGTGAAAAACTGTTTTTT. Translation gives CASSYPRGEKLFF.

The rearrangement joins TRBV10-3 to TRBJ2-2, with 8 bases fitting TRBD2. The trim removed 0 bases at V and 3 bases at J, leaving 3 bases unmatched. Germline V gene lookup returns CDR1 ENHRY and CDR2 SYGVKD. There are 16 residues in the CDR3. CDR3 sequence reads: CAISESPGGDTGELFF. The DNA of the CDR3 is TGTGCCATCAGTGAGTCGCCCGGGGGGGACACCGGGGAGCTGTTTTTT.

CDR3 coding DNA: TGTGCCACCAGCCGACGGACAGGGGTGTCAGATAACACCATATATTTT. Its translation is CATSRRTGVSDNTIYF. The chain joins TRBV15 to TRBJ1-3; 9 bases are shared with TRBD1. This CDR3 region has 16 residues. Germline CDR1 LNHNV, CDR2 YYDKDF (reference sequence). The V segment lost 5 bases and the J segment 7 bases; nucleotides outside the gene matches: 12.

CDR3 in DNA: TGTGCCTGGAGTGTACTTCTTAGGTGGGGCCGTGGCTACACCTTC. Translated: CAWSVLLRWGRGYTF. V gene TRBV30 combines with J gene TRBJ1-2; perhaps TRBD1 as D (5 bases). The CDR3 runs to 15 residues. The V end was cut by 0 bases, the J end by 7 bases, with 18 bases between. Germline V gene data show CDR1 as GTSNPN and CDR2 as SVGIG (reference sequence). The whole variable domain, filled in from reference TRBV30 and TRBJ1-2, reads SQTIHQWPATLVQPVGSPLSLECTVEGTSNPNLYWYRQAAGRGLQLLFYSVGIGQISSEVPQNLSASRPQDRQFILSSKKLLLSDSGFYLCAWSVLLRWGRGYTFGSGTRLTVV.

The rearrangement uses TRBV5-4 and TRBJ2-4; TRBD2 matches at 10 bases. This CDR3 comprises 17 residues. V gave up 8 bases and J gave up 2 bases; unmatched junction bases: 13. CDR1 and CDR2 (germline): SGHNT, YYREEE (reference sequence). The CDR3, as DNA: TGTGCCAGTTCACGGAGCGGGGGGGCCGGCCCCAAAAACATTCAGTACTTC. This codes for CASSRSGGAGPKNIQYF.

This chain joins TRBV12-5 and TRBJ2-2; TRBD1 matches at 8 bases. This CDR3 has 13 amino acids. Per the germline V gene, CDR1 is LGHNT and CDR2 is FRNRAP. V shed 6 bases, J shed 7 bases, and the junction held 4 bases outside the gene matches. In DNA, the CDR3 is TGTGCTAGTGGACCTACAGGGGGCGGGGAGCTGTTTTTT. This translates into CASGPTGGGELFF. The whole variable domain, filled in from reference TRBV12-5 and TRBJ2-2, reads DARVTQTPRHKVTEMGQEVTMRCQPILGHNTVFWYRQTMMQGLELLAYFRNRAPLDDSGMPKDRFSAEMPDATLATLKIQPSEPRDSAVYFCASGPTGGGELFFGEGSRLTVL.

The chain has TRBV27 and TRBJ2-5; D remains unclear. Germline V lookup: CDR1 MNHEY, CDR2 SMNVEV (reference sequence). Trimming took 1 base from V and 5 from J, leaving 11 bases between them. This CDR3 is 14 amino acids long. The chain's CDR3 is CASSLLRQRETQYF. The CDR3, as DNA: TGTGCCAGCAGTTTATTACGGCAGAGGGAGACCCAGTACTTC.

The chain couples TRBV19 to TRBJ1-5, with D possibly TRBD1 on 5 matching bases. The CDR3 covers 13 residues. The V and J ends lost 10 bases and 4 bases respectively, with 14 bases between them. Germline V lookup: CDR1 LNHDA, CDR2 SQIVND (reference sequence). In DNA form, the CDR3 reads TGTGCCACCTCCCGGGACCGAAATCAGCCCCAGCATTTT. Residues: CATSRDRNQPQHF.